This TCR beta chain was obtained from a study of shared clonotypes between healthy human individuals. Sequencing used immunoSEQ multiplex PCR; TCRdb keeps in-frame clones, though not all of them. Found here are some 2,400,000 clones, approximately 94% of them singletons; the top ten hold roughly 0.13%. J lost 1 base, V lost 0 bases, and 3 bases had no gene match. Germline assignment: CDR1 SGHRS and CDR2 YFSETQ. The CDR3 is 15 amino acids. The sequenced material came from naive CD4+ T cells sorted from blood. The subset was: CD45RA+ positively selected. The chain carries TRBV5-1 and TRBJ1-2, with 7 bases that match TRBD1. This sequence was found in a young man in good health. The CDR3: CASSLGQGYNYGYTF. DNA for the CDR3: TGCGCCAGCAGCTTGGGACAGGGTTATAACTATGGCTACACCTTC.